These 7 T cell receptor beta chains were sequenced from one sample in a study of T cell clonotyping in hematopoietic cell transplantation. Only in-frame clones appear in the TCRdb table, and some are missing; sequencing was by immunoSEQ multiplex PCR. Here the sample spans roughly 1,600 clones, 80% to 90% being singletons. The sample was PBMCs, taken 30 days after allogeneic stem cell transplant. These receptors were taken from a male patient younger than 45 who had an allogeneic stem cell transplant, so T cells may come from the graft donor. Some clones in this sample may be carry-over from other donors' samples.

This clone has only one observation. This sequence joins TRBV18 and TRBJ2-2; TRBD1 is a possible D gene (5 bases). CDR1 is KGHSH, CDR2 LQKENI, per germline. The CDR3 runs 15 residues. The V gene lost 1 base and the J gene lost 4 bases, with 10 bases spanning the gap. The CDR3 loop reads CASSPLDDSTGELFF. In nucleotides, the CDR3 is TGTGCCAGCTCACCACTTGATGACAGCACCGGGGAGCTGTTTTTT.

In its sample, this clone was seen a few times. J is TRBJ1-6 and V is TRBV9; D unclear. The CDR3 is 16 residues long. Germline V CDR1 and CDR2: SGDLS, YYNGEE. The ends were cut back, 4 bases at V and 0 bases at J, with 11 bases in the middle. The CDR3 reads CASSPSGSSYNSPLHF. The CDR3 DNA reads as TGTGCCAGCAGCCCCAGTGGGAGCTCCTATAATTCACCCCTCCACTTT. The full variable domain, in which reference TRBV9 and TRBJ1-6 provide the parts outside the CDR3, is DSGVTQTPKHLITATGQRVTLRCSPRSGDLSVYWYQQSLDQGLQFLIQYYNGEERAKGNILERFSAQQFPDLHSELNLSSLELGDSALYFCASSPSGSSYNSPLHFGNGTRLTVT.

This clone occurred once. The chain links TRBV4-3 to TRBJ1-1; the D is unclear. V shed 0 bases and J shed 6 bases, with 8 bases lying between them. CDR3 size: 13 residues. From germline, CDR1 is LGHNA and CDR2 YSLEER. CDR3 bases: TGCGCCAGCAGCCAAGAGGCGGAGTCTGAAGCTTTCTTT. Residues: CASSQEAESEAFF.

This clone appeared a single time. The chain recombines TRBV11-2 with TRBJ2-1; 7 nucleotides agree with TRBD2. Trimming cost V 1 base and J 7 bases; bases outside gene matches: 7. CDR1 SGHAT and CDR2 FQNNGV come from the germline V gene. The CDR3 covers 15 residues. The CDR3 DNA reads as TGTGCCAGCAGCTTAGTTGGCGGGAGTTTGAATGAGCAGTTCTTC. Amino acid sequence: CASSLVGGSLNEQFF.

The chain carries TRBV5-1 and TRBJ2-1, with 8 nucleotides matching TRBD2. Germline V gene lookup returns CDR1 SGHRS and CDR2 YFSETQ. The CDR3 extends over 14 amino acids. V lost 0 bases, J lost 13 bases, and 9 bases stayed unmatched. CDR3 sequence (DNA): TGCGCCAGCAGCTTGGGGACTAGCACGGACACCCAGTTCTTC. Its protein is CASSLGTSTDTQFF.

The J gene is TRBJ2-1, the V gene TRBV9, with a tentative D call TRBD2 (7 bases). Germline V gene data show CDR1 as SGDLS and CDR2 as YYNGEE. The CDR3 is made up of 15 amino acids. Trimming removed 4 bases from V and 5 bases from J, with 16 bases in between. The CDR3 reads CASSPAGGANNEQFF. The DNA for the CDR3 is TGTGCCAGCAGCCCCGCTGGGGGGGCGAACAATGAGCAGTTCTTC.

The chain carries TRBV19 and TRBJ2-1; D gene ambiguous. This CDR3 is 12 amino acids long. V lost 6 bases and J 2 bases, leaving 5 bases between the germline ends. From germline, CDR1 is LNHDA and CDR2 SQIVND (reference sequence). Written as DNA, the CDR3 is TGTGCCAGTAGGGGCACCTACAATGAGCAGTTCTTC. It translates to CASRGTYNEQFF.